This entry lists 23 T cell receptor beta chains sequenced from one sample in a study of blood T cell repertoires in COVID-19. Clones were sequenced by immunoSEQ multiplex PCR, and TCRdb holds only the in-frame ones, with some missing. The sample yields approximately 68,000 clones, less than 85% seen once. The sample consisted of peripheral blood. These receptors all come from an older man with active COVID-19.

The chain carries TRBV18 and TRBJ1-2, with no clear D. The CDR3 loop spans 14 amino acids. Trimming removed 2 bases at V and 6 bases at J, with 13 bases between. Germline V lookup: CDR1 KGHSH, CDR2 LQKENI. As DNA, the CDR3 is TGTGCCAGCTCACCAGCCGCCAGGAATCATGGCTACACCTTC. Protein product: CASSPAARNHGYTF. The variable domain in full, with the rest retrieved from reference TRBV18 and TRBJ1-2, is NAGVMQNPRHLVRRRGQEARLRCSPMKGHSHVYWYRQLPEEGLKFMVYLQKENIIDESGMPKERFSAEFPKEGPSILRIQQVVRGDSAAYFCASSPAARNHGYTFGSGTRLTVV.

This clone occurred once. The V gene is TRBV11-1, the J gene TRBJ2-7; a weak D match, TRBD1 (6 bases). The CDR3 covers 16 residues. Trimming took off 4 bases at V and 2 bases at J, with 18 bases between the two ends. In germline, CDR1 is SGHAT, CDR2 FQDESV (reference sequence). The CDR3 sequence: CASSSQGVGTTYEQYF. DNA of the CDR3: TGTGCCAGCAGCTCACAGGGCGTAGGAACCACCTACGAGCAGTACTTC.

CDR3 bases: TGTGCCAGCTCACCGGGACAGGGGACGTGGAGTGAGCAGTTCTTC. Translation gives CASSPGQGTWSEQFF. This chain links TRBV6-4 with TRBJ2-1; 10 bases fit TRBD1. V was clipped by 8 bases and J by 9 bases; unmatched bases: 13. CDR3 length: 15 amino acids. CDR1 MRHNA and CDR2 SNTAGT come from the germline V gene.

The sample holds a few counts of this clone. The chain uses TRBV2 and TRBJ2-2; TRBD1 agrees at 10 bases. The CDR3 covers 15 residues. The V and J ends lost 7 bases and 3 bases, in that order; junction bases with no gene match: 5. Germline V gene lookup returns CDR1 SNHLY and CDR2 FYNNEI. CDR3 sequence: CASKLGQGYTGELFF. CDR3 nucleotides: TGTGCCAGCAAGTTGGGACAGGGGTACACCGGGGAGCTGTTTTTT. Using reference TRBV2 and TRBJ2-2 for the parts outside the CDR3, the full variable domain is EPEVTQTPSHQVTQMGQEVILRCVPISNHLYFYWYRQILGQKVEFLVSFYNNEISEKSEIFDDQFSVERPDGSNFTLKIRSTKLEDSAMYFCASKLGQGYTGELFFGEGSRLTVL.

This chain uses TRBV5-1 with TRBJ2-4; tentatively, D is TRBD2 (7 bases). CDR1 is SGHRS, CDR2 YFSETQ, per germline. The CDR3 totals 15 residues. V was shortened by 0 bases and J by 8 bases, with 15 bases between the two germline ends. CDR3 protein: CASSLDRGAGYIQYF. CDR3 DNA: TGCGCCAGCAGCTTGGACCGGGGGGCAGGTTACATTCAGTACTTC.

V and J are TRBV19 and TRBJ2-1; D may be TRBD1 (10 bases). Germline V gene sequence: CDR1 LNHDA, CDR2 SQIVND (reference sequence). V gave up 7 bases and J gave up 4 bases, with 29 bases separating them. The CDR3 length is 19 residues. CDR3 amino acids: CASTPDRGSGLASYNEQFF. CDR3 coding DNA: TGTGCCAGTACCCCGGACAGGGGGTCCGGACTAGCGAGTTACAATGAGCAGTTCTTC.

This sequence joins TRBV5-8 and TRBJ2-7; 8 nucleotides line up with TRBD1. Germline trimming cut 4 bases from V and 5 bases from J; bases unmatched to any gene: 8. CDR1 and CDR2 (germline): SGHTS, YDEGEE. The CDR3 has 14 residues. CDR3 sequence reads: CASSPGQVLDEQYF. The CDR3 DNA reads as TGTGCCAGCAGCCCGGGACAGGTTCTCGACGAGCAGTACTTC.

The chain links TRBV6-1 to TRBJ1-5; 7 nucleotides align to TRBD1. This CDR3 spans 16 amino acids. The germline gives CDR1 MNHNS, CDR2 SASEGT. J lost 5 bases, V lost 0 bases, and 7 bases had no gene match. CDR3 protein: CASSEARGQSDQPQHF. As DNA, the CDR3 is TGTGCCAGCAGTGAAGCACGGGGACAGTCTGATCAGCCCCAGCATTTT.

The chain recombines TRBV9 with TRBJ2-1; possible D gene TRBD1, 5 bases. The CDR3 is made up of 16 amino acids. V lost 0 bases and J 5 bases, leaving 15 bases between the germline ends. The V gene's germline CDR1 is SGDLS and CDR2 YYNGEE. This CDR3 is CASSVDGAFLNNEQFF. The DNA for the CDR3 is TGTGCCAGCAGCGTAGATGGGGCTTTCTTAAACAATGAGCAGTTCTTC.

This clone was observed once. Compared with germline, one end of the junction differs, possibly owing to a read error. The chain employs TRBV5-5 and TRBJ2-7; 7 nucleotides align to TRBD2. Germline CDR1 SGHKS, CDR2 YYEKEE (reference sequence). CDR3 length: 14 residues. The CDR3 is CASSLSYGGGGGHF. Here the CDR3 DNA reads TGTGCCAGCAGCTTGTCGTATGGTGGTGGGGGAGGGCACTTC.

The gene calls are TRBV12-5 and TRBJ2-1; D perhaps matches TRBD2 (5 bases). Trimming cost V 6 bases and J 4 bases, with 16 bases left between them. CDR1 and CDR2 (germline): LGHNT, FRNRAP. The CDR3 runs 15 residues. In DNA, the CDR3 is TGTGCTAGTGGACCCGTCTCCCCGGGGTACAATGAGCAGTTCTTC. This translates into CASGPVSPGYNEQFF.

CDR3 region: CASSLSITDSYNEQFF. The CDR3 DNA reads as TGTGCCAGCAGTTTATCGATAACAGACAGCTACAATGAGCAGTTCTTC. This sequence joins TRBV27 and TRBJ2-1, with D tentatively TRBD1 (5 bases). With 0 bases removed from V and 3 bases from J, the gap between germline ends came to 12 bases. CDR3 length equals 16 residues. CDR1 is MNHEY, CDR2 SMNVEV, per germline (reference sequence).

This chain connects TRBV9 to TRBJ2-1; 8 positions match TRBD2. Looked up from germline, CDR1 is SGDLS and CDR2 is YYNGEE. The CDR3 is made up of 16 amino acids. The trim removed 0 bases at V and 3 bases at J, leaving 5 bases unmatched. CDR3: CASSVAVSGVYNEQFF. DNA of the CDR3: TGTGCCAGCAGCGTAGCTGTTAGCGGGGTCTACAATGAGCAGTTCTTC.

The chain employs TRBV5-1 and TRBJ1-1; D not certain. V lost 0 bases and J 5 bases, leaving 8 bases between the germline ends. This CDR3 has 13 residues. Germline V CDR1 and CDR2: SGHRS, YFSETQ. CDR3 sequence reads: CASSLGGWTEAFF. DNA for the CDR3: TGCGCCAGCAGCTTGGGAGGGTGGACTGAAGCTTTCTTT. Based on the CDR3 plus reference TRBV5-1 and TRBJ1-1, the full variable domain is KAGVTQTPRYLIKTRGQQVTLSCSPISGHRSVSWYQQTPGQGLQFLFEYFSETQRNKGNFPGRFSGRQFSNSRSEMNVSTLELGDSALYLCASSLGGWTEAFFGQGTRLTVV.

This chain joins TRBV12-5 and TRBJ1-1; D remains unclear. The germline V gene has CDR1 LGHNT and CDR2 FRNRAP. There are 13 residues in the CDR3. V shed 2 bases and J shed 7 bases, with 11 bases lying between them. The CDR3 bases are TGTGCTAGTGGTTTGAGGCAGTCAGGTGAAGCTTTCTTT. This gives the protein CASGLRQSGEAFF.

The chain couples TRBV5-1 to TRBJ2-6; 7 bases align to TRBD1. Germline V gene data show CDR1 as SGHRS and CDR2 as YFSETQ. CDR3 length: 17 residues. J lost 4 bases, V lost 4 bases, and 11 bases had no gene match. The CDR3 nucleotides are TGCGCCAGCAGCATTAGGACAGGATTTGCCGGGGCCAACGTCCTGACTTTC. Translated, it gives CASSIRTGFAGANVLTF.

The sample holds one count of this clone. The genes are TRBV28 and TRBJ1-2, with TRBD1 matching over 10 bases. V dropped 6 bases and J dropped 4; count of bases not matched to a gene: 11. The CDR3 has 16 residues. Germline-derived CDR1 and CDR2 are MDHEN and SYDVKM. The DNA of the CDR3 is TGTGCCAGCAGCCGGCGGGGGACAGGGGATCGCTATGGCTACACCTTC. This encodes CASSRRGTGDRYGYTF.

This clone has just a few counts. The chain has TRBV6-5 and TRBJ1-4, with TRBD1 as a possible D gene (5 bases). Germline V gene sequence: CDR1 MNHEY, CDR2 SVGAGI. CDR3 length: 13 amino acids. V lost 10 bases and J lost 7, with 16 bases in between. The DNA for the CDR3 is TGTGCCACCTCAGGGTTAATGGGTGAAAAACTGTTTTTT. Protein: CATSGLMGEKLFF.

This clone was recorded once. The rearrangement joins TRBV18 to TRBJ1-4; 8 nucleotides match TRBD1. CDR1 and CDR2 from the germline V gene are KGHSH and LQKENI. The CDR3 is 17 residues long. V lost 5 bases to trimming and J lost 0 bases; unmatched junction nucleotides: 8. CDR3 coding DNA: TGTGCCAGCTCAATACAACCGGGACAGGCAACTAATGAAAAACTGTTTTTT. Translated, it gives CASSIQPGQATNEKLFF.

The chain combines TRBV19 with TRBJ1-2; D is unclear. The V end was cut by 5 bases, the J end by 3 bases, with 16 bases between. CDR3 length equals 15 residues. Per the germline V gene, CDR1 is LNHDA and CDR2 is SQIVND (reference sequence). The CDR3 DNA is TGTGCCAGTAGTCCCGACGGACTGAGTTACTATGGCTACACCTTC. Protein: CASSPDGLSYYGYTF.

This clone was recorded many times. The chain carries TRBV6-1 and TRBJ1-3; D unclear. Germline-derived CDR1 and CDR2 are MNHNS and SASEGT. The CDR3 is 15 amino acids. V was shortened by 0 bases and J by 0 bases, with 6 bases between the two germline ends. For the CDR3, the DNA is TGTGCCAGCAGTGAAGCGCGTAGCTCTGGAAACACCATATATTTT. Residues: CASSEARSSGNTIYF.

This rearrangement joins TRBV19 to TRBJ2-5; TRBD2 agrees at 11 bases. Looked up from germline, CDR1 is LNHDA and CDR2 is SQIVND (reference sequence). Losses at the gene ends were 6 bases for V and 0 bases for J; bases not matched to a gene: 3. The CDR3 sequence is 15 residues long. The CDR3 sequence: CASSKTSGNQETQYF. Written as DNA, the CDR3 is TGTGCCAGTAGCAAGACTAGCGGGAACCAAGAGACCCAGTACTTC. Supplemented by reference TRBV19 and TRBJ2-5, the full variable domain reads DGGITQSPKYLFRKEGQNVTLSCEQNLNHDAMYWYRQDPGQGLRLIYYSQIVNDFQKGDIAEGYSVSREKKESFPLTVTSAQKNPTAFYLCASSKTSGNQETQYFGPGTRLLVL.

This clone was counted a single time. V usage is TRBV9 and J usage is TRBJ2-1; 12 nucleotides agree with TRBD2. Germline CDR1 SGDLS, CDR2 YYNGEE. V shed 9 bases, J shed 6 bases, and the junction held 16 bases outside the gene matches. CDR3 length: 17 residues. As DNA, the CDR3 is TGTGCCACCTGGTTGGCTAGCGGGGGGGGACCGGCCAATGAGCAGTTCTTC. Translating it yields CATWLASGGGPANEQFF. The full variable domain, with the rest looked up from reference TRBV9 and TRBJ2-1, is DSGVTQTPKHLITATGQRVTLRCSPRSGDLSVYWYQQSLDQGLQFLIQYYNGEERAKGNILERFSAQQFPDLHSELNLSSLELGDSALYFCATWLASGGGPANEQFFGPGTRLTVL.